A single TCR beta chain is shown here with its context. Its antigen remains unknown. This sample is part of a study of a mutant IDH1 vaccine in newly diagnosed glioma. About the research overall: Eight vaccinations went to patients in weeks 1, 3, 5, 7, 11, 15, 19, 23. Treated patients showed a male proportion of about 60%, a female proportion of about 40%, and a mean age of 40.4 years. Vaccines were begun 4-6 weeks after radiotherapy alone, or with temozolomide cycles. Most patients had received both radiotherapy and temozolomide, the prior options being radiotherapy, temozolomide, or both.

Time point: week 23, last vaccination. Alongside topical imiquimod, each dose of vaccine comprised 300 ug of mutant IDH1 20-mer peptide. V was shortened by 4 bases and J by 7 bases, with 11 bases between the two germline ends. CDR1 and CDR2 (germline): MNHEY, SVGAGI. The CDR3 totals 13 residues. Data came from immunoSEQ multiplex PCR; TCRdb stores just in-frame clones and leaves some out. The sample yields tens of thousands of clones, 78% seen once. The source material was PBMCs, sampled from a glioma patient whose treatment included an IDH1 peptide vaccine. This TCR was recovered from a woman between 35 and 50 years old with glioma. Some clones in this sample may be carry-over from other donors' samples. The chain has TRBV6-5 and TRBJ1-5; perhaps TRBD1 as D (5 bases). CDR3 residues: CASSSGARQPQHF. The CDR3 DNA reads TGTGCCAGCAGTTCCGGGGCTAGGCAGCCCCAGCATTTT.